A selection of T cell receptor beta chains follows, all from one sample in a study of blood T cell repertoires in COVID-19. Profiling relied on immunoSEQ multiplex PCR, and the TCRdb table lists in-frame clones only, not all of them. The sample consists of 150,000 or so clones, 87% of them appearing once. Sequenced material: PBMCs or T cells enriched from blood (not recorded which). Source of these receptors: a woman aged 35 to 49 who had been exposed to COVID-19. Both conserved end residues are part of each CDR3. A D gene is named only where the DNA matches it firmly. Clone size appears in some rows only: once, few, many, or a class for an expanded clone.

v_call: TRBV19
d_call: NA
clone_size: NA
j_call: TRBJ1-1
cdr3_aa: CASRHPGRMNTEAFF
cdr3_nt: TGTGCCAGTAGACATCCAGGGAGGATGAACACTGAAGCTTTCTTT

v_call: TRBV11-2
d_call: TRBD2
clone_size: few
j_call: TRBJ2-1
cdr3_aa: CASSLRVLAGDEQFF
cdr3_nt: TGTGCCAGCAGCTTAAGGGTCCTAGCGGGAGATGAGCAGTTCTTC

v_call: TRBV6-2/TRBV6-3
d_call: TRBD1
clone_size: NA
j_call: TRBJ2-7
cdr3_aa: CASSSFGTGEYEQYF
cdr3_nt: TGTGCCAGCAGTTCCTTTGGGACAGGGGAATACGAGCAGTACTTC

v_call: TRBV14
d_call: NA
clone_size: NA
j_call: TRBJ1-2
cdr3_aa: CASSKDLTGGYTF
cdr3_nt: TGTGCCAGCAGCAAGGACCTAACGGGGGGCTACACCTTC

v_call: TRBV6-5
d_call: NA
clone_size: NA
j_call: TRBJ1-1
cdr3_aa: CASRELRGAEAFF
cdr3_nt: TGTGCCAGCAGGGAGCTCAGGGGAGCTGAAGCTTTCTTT

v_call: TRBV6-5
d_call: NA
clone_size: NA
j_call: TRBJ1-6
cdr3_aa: CASNLERGTHSPLHF
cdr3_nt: TGTGCCAGCAACCTTGAGCGCGGGACCCATTCACCCCTCCACTTT

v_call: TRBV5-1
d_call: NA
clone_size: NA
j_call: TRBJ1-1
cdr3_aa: CASSLVRGEAFF
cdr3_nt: TGCGCCAGCAGCTTGGTACGAGGTGAAGCTTTCTTT

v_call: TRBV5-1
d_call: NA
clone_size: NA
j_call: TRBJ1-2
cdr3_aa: CASSLGGGPDGYTF
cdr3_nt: TGCGCCAGCAGCTTGGGAGGGGGACCCGACGGCTACACCTTC

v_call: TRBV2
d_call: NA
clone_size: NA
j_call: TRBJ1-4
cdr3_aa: CASSELRQLNEKLFF
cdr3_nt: TGTGCCAGCAGTGAGCTGAGACAGCTTAATGAAAAACTGTTTTTT

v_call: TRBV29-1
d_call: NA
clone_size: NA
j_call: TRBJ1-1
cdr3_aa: CSVEPRRDLTEAFF
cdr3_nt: TGCAGCGTTGAACCCCGTAGAGACTTGACTGAAGCTTTCTTT

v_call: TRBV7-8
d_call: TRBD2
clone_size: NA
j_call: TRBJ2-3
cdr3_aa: CASSLEFGTTRRTDTQYF
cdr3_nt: TGTGCCAGCAGCTTAGAGTTCGGGACTACAAGACGAACAGATACGCAGTATTTT

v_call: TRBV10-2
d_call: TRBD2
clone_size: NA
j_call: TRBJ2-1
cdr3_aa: CAAAGGSYNEQFF
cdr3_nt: TGCGCCGCAGCGGGGGGGTCCTACAATGAGCAGTTCTTC

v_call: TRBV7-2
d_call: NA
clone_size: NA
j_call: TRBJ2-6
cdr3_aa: CASRFTGTGANVLTF
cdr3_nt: TGTGCCAGCAGATTTACAGGGACTGGGGCCAACGTCCTGACTTTC

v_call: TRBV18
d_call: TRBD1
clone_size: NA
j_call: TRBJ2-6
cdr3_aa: CASSPRQGSYGANVLTF
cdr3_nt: TGTGCCAGCTCACCTCGACAGGGTTCGTATGGGGCCAACGTCCTGACTTTC

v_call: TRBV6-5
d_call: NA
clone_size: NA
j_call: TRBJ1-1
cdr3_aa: CASSSGHPGVAFF
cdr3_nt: TGTGCCAGCAGTTCGGGACATCCAGGGGTGGCTTTCTTT

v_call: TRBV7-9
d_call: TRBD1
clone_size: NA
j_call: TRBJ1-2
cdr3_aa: CASSPGTGNGYTF
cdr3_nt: TGTGCCAGCAGCCCCGGGACAGGGAATGGCTACACCTTC

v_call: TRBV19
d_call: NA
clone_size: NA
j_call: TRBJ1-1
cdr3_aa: CASSIRGKLNTEAFF
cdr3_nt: TGTGCCAGTAGTATCCGGGGAAAGCTAAACACTGAAGCTTTCTTT

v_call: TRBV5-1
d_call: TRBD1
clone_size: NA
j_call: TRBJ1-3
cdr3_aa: CASSLVPRDRGPGNTIYF
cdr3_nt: TGCGCCAGCAGCTTGGTACCTCGGGACAGGGGGCCTGGAAACACCATATATTTT

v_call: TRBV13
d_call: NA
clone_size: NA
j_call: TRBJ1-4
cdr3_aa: CASSFQGTNEKLFF
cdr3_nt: TGTGCCAGCAGCTTCCAGGGGACTAATGAAAAACTGTTTTTT

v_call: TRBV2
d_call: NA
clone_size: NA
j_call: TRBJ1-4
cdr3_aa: CASSRQATNEKLFF
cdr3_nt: TGTGCCAGCAGTCGACAGGCAACTAATGAAAAACTGTTTTTT

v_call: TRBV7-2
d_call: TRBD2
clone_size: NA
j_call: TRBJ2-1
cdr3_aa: CASSPWAGAPVNEQFF
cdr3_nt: TGTGCCAGCAGCCCCTGGGCGGGAGCCCCCGTCAATGAGCAGTTCTTC

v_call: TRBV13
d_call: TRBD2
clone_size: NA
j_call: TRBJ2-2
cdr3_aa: CASSFTSGGNTGELFF
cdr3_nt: TGTGCCAGCAGCTTTACTAGCGGGGGAAACACCGGGGAGCTGTTTTTT

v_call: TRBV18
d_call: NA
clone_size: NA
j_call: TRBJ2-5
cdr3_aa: CASSPPGTSETQYF
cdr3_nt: TGTGCCAGCTCACCACCGGGGACATCGGAGACCCAGTACTTC

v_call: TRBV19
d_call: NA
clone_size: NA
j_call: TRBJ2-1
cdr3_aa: CASSIDRYNEQFF
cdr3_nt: TGTGCCAGTAGTATCGACAGGTACAATGAGCAGTTCTTC

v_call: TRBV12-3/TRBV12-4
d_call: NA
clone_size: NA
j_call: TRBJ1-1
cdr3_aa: CASSLDRRQAFF
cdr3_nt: TGTGCCAGCAGTTTGGATAGGCGGCAAGCTTTCTTT

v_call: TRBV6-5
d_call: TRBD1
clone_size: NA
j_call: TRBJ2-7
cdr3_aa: CASSRWDRGHDEQYF
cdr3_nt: TGTGCCAGCAGCAGATGGGACAGGGGGCACGACGAGCAGTACTTC

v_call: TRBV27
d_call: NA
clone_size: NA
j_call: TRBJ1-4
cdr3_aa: CASKLQGTNEKLFF
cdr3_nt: TGTGCCAGCAAACTCCAGGGGACTAATGAAAAACTGTTTTTT

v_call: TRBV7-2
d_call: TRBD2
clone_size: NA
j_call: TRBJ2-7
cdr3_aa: CASSLGLAGSYEQYF
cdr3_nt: TGTGCCAGCAGCTTAGGACTAGCGGGCTCCTACGAGCAGTACTTC

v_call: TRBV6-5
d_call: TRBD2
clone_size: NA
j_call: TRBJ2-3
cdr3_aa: CASRSSGSRTDTQYF
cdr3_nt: TGTGCCAGCAGGTCTAGCGGGAGCCGCACAGATACGCAGTATTTT

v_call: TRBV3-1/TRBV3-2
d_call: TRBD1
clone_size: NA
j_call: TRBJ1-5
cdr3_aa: CASSRAGGNSNQPQHF
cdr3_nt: TGTGCCAGCAGCCGAGCAGGGGGGAATAGCAATCAGCCCCAGCATTTT

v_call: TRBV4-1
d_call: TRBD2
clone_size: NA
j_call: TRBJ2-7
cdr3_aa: CASSQVRRAGGYEQYF
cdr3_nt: TGCGCCAGCAGTCAAGTACGGAGGGCCGGGGGGTACGAGCAGTACTTC

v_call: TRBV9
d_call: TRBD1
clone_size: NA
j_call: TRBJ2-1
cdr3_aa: CASSVGDRGNEQFF
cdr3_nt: TGTGCCAGCAGCGTAGGGGACAGGGGCAATGAGCAGTTCTTC

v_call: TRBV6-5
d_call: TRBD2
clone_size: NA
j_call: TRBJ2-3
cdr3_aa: CASSYGFAGGTDTQYF
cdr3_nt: TGTGCCAGCAGTTACGGCTTCGCGGGAGGGACAGATACGCAGTATTTT

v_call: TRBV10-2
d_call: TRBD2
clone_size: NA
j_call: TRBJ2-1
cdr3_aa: CASNGLAGEGEQFF
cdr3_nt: TGCGCCAGCAACGGGCTAGCGGGAGAGGGTGAGCAGTTCTTC

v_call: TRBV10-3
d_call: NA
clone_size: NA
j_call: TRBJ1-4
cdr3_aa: CAISLTHDSATNEKLFF
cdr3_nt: TGTGCCATCAGCTTAACCCACGACAGCGCAACTAATGAAAAACTGTTTTTT

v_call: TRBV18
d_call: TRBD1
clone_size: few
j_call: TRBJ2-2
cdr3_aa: CASSPRQGTSNTGELFF
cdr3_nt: TGTGCCAGCTCACCCCGACAGGGGACCTCGAACACCGGGGAGCTGTTTTTT

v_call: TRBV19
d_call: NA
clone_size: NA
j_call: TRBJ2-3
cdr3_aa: CASGLGADTQYF
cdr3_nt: TGTGCCAGTGGACTCGGGGCAGATACGCAGTATTTT

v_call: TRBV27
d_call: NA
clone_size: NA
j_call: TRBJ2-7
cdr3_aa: CASSLHRESYEQYF
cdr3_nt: TGTGCCAGCAGTTTACACAGGGAGTCCTACGAGCAGTACTTC

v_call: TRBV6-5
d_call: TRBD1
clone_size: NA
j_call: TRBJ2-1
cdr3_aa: CASSSGQVYNEQFF
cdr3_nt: TGTGCCAGCAGTTCGGGACAGGTCTACAATGAGCAGTTCTTC

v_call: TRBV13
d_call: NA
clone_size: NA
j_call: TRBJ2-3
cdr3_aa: CASSLIGGAGADTQYF
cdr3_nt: TGTGCCAGCAGCTTGATTGGGGGCGCGGGTGCAGATACGCAGTATTTT